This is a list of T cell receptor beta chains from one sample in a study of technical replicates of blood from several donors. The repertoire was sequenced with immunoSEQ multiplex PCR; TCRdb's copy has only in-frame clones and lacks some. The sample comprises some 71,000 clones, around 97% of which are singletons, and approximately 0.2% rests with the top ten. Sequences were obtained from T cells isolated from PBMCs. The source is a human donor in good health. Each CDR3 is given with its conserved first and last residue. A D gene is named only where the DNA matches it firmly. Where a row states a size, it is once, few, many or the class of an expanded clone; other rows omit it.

CDR3 DNA: TGTGCCAGCAGAATCATAGGTCAGGGGGAGACGGGCTACACCTTC
CDR3 protein: CASRIIGQGETGYTF
V gene: TRBV7-9
J gene: TRBJ1-2
clone size: .
D gene: TRBD1

CDR3 DNA: TGTGCCTGGAGTCTAAGGTCAGGGTTGGAAAAACTGTTTTTT
CDR3 protein: CAWSLRSGLEKLFF
V gene: TRBV30
J gene: TRBJ1-4
clone size: .
D gene: .

CDR3 DNA: TGTGCCAGCAGTCCCGGACAGGGCCCGACCCAGTACTTC
CDR3 protein: CASSPGQGPTQYF
V gene: TRBV28
J gene: TRBJ2-5
clone size: .
D gene: TRBD1

CDR3 DNA: TGTGCCAGCAGCCAAGAAGGGGTTAACAATCAGCCCCAGCATTTT
CDR3 protein: CASSQEGVNNQPQHF
V gene: TRBV4-2
J gene: TRBJ1-5
clone size: .
D gene: .

CDR3 DNA: TGTGCCAGCAGCCACGGACAGGGGCTATTCTACGAGCAGTACTTC
CDR3 protein: CASSHGQGLFYEQYF
V gene: TRBV6-5
J gene: TRBJ2-7
clone size: .
D gene: TRBD1

CDR3 DNA: TGTGCCAGCAGCTTAGGAGATTATAGCAATCAGCCCCAGCATTTT
CDR3 protein: CASSLGDYSNQPQHF
V gene: TRBV7-9
J gene: TRBJ1-5
clone size: .
D gene: .

CDR3 DNA: TGTGCCAGCAGCCCCTCGGGGCAGGGGTCCACCGGGGAGCTGTTTTTT
CDR3 protein: CASSPSGQGSTGELFF
V gene: TRBV28
J gene: TRBJ2-2
clone size: .
D gene: .

CDR3 DNA: TGTGCCACCCAACAGGCTCAGAATTCACCCCTCCACTTT
CDR3 protein: CATQQAQNSPLHF
V gene: TRBV6-6
J gene: TRBJ1-6
clone size: .
D gene: .

CDR3 DNA: TGTGCCTGGGCGGGGGCTGGGGCCAACGTCCTGACTTTC
CDR3 protein: CAWAGAGANVLTF
V gene: TRBV30
J gene: TRBJ2-6
clone size: .
D gene: TRBD2

CDR3 DNA: TGTGCCAGCAGCTTAAATGCGGCCAACGAGCAGTACTTC
CDR3 protein: CASSLNAANEQYF
V gene: TRBV7-3
J gene: TRBJ2-7
clone size: .
D gene: .

CDR3 DNA: TGTGCCAGCAGCGCCTCTAGCGGGAGCACAGATACGCAGTATTTT
CDR3 protein: CASSASSGSTDTQYF
V gene: TRBV7-9
J gene: TRBJ2-3
clone size: .
D gene: TRBD2

CDR3 DNA: TGTGCCAGCAGCCCCGGGGGGGTCTCTGGAAACACCATATATTTT
CDR3 protein: CASSPGGVSGNTIYF
V gene: TRBV9
J gene: TRBJ1-3
clone size: .
D gene: .

CDR3 DNA: TGCGCCAGCAGCTTGGGTCAGGGGGGCACAGATACGCAGTATTTT
CDR3 protein: CASSLGQGGTDTQYF
V gene: TRBV5-1
J gene: TRBJ2-3
clone size: .
D gene: TRBD1

CDR3 DNA: TGCGCCAGCAGCCAAGACAGGACTTACACTGAAGCTTTCTTT
CDR3 protein: CASSQDRTYTEAFF
V gene: TRBV4-1
J gene: TRBJ1-1
clone size: few
D gene: .

CDR3 DNA: TGCGCCAGCTCTCTCCTCGGGACTGCATACAATGAGCAGTTCTTC
CDR3 protein: CASSLLGTAYNEQFF
V gene: TRBV4-1
J gene: TRBJ2-1
clone size: .
D gene: .

CDR3 DNA: TGTGCCAGCAGACTACCAGGGCGAAATGAAGCTTTCTTT
CDR3 protein: CASRLPGRNEAFF
V gene: TRBV6-5
J gene: TRBJ1-1
clone size: .
D gene: .

CDR3 DNA: TGTGCCAGCAGCGTAGCTGGGGGGTTGAGTGAAGCTTTCTTT
CDR3 protein: CASSVAGGLSEAFF
V gene: TRBV9
J gene: TRBJ1-1
clone size: .
D gene: .

CDR3 DNA: TGCAGTGCTAGAGTCTCGCGTGGCTACACCTTC
CDR3 protein: CSARVSRGYTF
V gene: TRBV20-1
J gene: TRBJ1-2
clone size: .
D gene: .

CDR3 DNA: TGCAGCGTTGGGACTGACCAAGAGACCCAGTACTTC
CDR3 protein: CSVGTDQETQYF
V gene: TRBV29-1
J gene: TRBJ2-5
clone size: once
D gene: .

CDR3 DNA: TGTGCCAGCAGCTCCGGACTAGGCAACGAGCAGTACTTC
CDR3 protein: CASSSGLGNEQYF
V gene: TRBV5-4
J gene: TRBJ2-7
clone size: .
D gene: TRBD2

CDR3 DNA: TGTGCCAGCAGCCAACCGCCGGGACTAGCGGGAGAAAATGAGCAGTTCTTC
CDR3 protein: CASSQPPGLAGENEQFF
V gene: TRBV4-2
J gene: TRBJ2-1
clone size: .
D gene: TRBD2

CDR3 DNA: TGCGCCAGCAGCTTGGCCACGGGGTCCCAATACGAGCAGTACTTC
CDR3 protein: CASSLATGSQYEQYF
V gene: TRBV5-1
J gene: TRBJ2-7
clone size: .
D gene: .

CDR3 DNA: TGTGCCAGCAGTTACCTGGGACAGAATCAGCCCCAGCATTTT
CDR3 protein: CASSYLGQNQPQHF
V gene: TRBV6-6
J gene: TRBJ1-5
clone size: .
D gene: TRBD1

CDR3 DNA: TGTGCCAGCAGTTACTCGACGACTAGTCTCGAGCAGTACTTC
CDR3 protein: CASSYSTTSLEQYF
V gene: TRBV6-5
J gene: TRBJ2-7
clone size: .
D gene: .

CDR3 DNA: TGTGCCAGCAGCCAAGGGTACCAGGGGGCGCGTCCCTCCTATAATTCACCCCTCCACTTT
CDR3 protein: CASSQGYQGARPSYNSPLHF
V gene: TRBV14
J gene: TRBJ1-6
clone size: .
D gene: TRBD1

CDR3 DNA: TGTGCCAGCCGCGACAGAAATTATGTGGACACTGAAGCTTTCTTT
CDR3 protein: CASRDRNYVDTEAFF
V gene: TRBV18
J gene: TRBJ1-1
clone size: .
D gene: .

CDR3 DNA: TGTGCCTGGAGTAGAGAAACCCCCGGTCTGGGACAGGCCTACGAGCAGTACTTC
CDR3 protein: CAWSRETPGLGQAYEQYF
V gene: TRBV30
J gene: TRBJ2-7
clone size: .
D gene: TRBD1

CDR3 DNA: TGCGCCAGCAGCTTGGATGCGGTCTCCTCTGGAAACACCATATATTTT
CDR3 protein: CASSLDAVSSGNTIYF
V gene: TRBV5-1
J gene: TRBJ1-3
clone size: .
D gene: .

CDR3 DNA: TGTGCCAGCAGTGCCCTAGCCACCCTCGGTGGTGAGCAGTTCTTC
CDR3 protein: CASSALATLGGEQFF
V gene: TRBV2
J gene: TRBJ2-1
clone size: once
D gene: .

CDR3 DNA: TGTGCCAGCAGCTCATCACTCCGGGAGCCCTACGAGCAGTACTTC
CDR3 protein: CASSSSLREPYEQYF
V gene: TRBV5-4
J gene: TRBJ2-7
clone size: .
D gene: .

CDR3 DNA: TGTGCCAGCAGCTTGGGGTTGGATAGCGATGGCTACACCTTC
CDR3 protein: CASSLGLDSDGYTF
V gene: TRBV5-8
J gene: TRBJ1-2
clone size: once
D gene: .

CDR3 DNA: TGTGCCAGCAGCTTAGCGAATATCCACAGGGGAAAACTGTTTTTT
CDR3 protein: CASSLANIHRGKLFF
V gene: TRBV7-9
J gene: TRBJ1-4
clone size: .
D gene: TRBD1

CDR3 DNA: TGTGCCAGCAGCGGGGGACAGGCGCACTATGGCTACACCTTC
CDR3 protein: CASSGGQAHYGYTF
V gene: TRBV9
J gene: TRBJ1-2
clone size: .
D gene: TRBD1

CDR3 DNA: TGTGCCAGCAGTTCGAGCTTGACAGGGATCTACGAGCAGTACTTC
CDR3 protein: CASSSSLTGIYEQYF
V gene: TRBV5-4
J gene: TRBJ2-7
clone size: .
D gene: TRBD1

CDR3 DNA: TGTGCCAGCAGTGACCCGGGGGGGGGCTATGGCTACACCTTC
CDR3 protein: CASSDPGGGYGYTF
V gene: TRBV6-1
J gene: TRBJ1-2
clone size: .
D gene: .

CDR3 DNA: TGTGCCAGCAGGAACCTTCCATCAGGTTTCCCAGAGACCCAGTACTTC
CDR3 protein: CASRNLPSGFPETQYF
V gene: TRBV28
J gene: TRBJ2-5
clone size: .
D gene: .

CDR3 DNA: TGTGCCAGCAGTGAATTGGGCTACAATCAGCCCCAGCATTTT
CDR3 protein: CASSELGYNQPQHF
V gene: TRBV6-1
J gene: TRBJ1-5
clone size: .
D gene: .

CDR3 DNA: TGTACGAGCCGGGGGACCACAGATACGCAGTATTTT
CDR3 protein: CTSRGTTDTQYF
V gene: TRBV6-5
J gene: TRBJ2-3
clone size: .
D gene: .

CDR3 DNA: TGTGCCAGCAGCTTAGGAGGTCAGCCCCAGCATTTT
CDR3 protein: CASSLGGQPQHF
V gene: TRBV7-9
J gene: TRBJ1-5
clone size: .
D gene: .

CDR3 DNA: TGTGCCAGCAGTTTCCTGTCCGGTTCGTACTACAATGAGCAGTTCTTC
CDR3 protein: CASSFLSGSYYNEQFF
V gene: TRBV27
J gene: TRBJ2-1
clone size: .
D gene: .

CDR3 DNA: TGTGCCAGCAGTGAAGTGATGGGACTAGCCGTGGGAGAGCAGTACTTC
CDR3 protein: CASSEVMGLAVGEQYF
V gene: TRBV25-1
J gene: TRBJ2-7
clone size: .
D gene: TRBD2

CDR3 DNA: TGTGCCAGCAGCCCCCCTCTCGGACAGAAACGCACAGATACGCAGTATTTT
CDR3 protein: CASSPPLGQKRTDTQYF
V gene: TRBV7-9
J gene: TRBJ2-3
clone size: .
D gene: .

CDR3 DNA: TGTGCCAGCAGCTTAATCGGGGGGCGGCAGCCCCAGCATTTT
CDR3 protein: CASSLIGGRQPQHF
V gene: TRBV7-2
J gene: TRBJ1-5
clone size: .
D gene: .

CDR3 DNA: TGTGCCAGCAGCCCATACGGGGGTAAAGGTGAAGCTTTCTTT
CDR3 protein: CASSPYGGKGEAFF
V gene: TRBV7-8
J gene: TRBJ1-1
clone size: .
D gene: .

CDR3 DNA: TGTGCCAGCAGTTATTACTTTGGTCATGGCTACGAGCAGTACTTC
CDR3 protein: CASSYYFGHGYEQYF
V gene: TRBV7-2
J gene: TRBJ2-7
clone size: .
D gene: .

CDR3 DNA: TGTGCCAGCATTCAAGCCGGGACAGAAGAAGCTTTCTTT
CDR3 protein: CASIQAGTEEAFF
V gene: TRBV25-1
J gene: TRBJ1-1
clone size: .
D gene: TRBD1

CDR3 DNA: TGCGCCAGCAGCCAAGGAACAGGGAACTACGAGCAGTACTTC
CDR3 protein: CASSQGTGNYEQYF
V gene: TRBV4-1
J gene: TRBJ2-7
clone size: .
D gene: .